A selection of T cell receptor beta chains follows, all from one sample in a study of early T cells in non-severe SARS-CoV-2 infection. TCRdb reprocessed the 5' RACE reads with MiXCR, giving one entry per CDR3 protein. This sample yields some 64,000 distinct CDR3 sequences, of which almost 9% are seen a single time; under 15% belongs to the top ten. This specimen was whole blood, taken at baseline. Every receptor here comes from an adult who was a healthcare worker with PCR-confirmed SARS-CoV-2 infection or an uninfected control (not recorded which). The conserved cysteine and the conserved F or W are not part of the CDR3 here.

len,v_gene,CDR3aa
12,TRBV7-8,ASSLSQGGYEQY
11,TRBV29-1,SFLQGREETQY
13,TRBV9,ASSRLDGLTYEQY
12,TRBV7-2,ASSDRGLRETQY
16,TRBV4-3,ASSQERVVVLTNTEAF
10,TRBV5-6,ASSGGSYTQY
12,TRBV6-5,ASKRDFDLREQY
13,TRBV13,ASSPGQGVTYEQY
12,TRBV12-3/TRBV12-4,ASSLEGRGQPQH
14,TRBV18,ASSRSDRNLQETQY
13,TRBV10-2,ASSERRDPADEQY
12,TRBV5-4,ASSLEGGRLGYT
9,TRBV7-2,ASSLRVEQY
15,TRBV7-2,ASSPRFGTSGGVGQF
14,TRBV2,ASSEALSGRSNEQF
14,TRBV20-1,SARDDSRFSGNTIY
12,TRBV7-7,ASSQMTSSDTQY
11,TRBV2,ASSVNREYGYT
13,TRBV20-1,SARDLGGSSYEQY
13,TRBV4-2,ASSHLAGGPGEQY
13,TRBV7-3,ASSLSYGDTDTQY
13,TRBV5-4,ASSLNTISGNTIY
11,TRBV30,AWSILVQETQY
10,TRBV20-1,SASGRGNEQF
15,TRBV30,AWSAALSQFSYNEQF
12,TRBV7-9,ASSSEGVTYEQY
12,TRBV18,ASSRDQSNEKLF
16,TRBV7-6,ASSLVPHTKQRRGEQY
12,TRBV7-9,ASSPGGILETQY
14,TRBV13,ASSPFDRDFTDTQY
12,TRBV19,ATGSELNTGELF
11,TRBV3-1,ASSPYSTDTQY
12,TRBV15,ATSRRQGAGEQY
11,TRBV29-1,SVEVGFQETQY
10,TRBV29-1,SVGRSTDTQY
11,TRBV27,ASSFVANTEAF
12,TRBV29-1,SVLEWVGEETQY
13,TRBV12-3/TRBV12-4,ASSSTSGFTDTQY
13,TRBV9,ASSSDSVPHNEQF
11,TRBV7-2,ASTWGAWDTQY
13,TRBV5-1,ASSATVGRTYEQY
13,TRBV3-1,ARHHLAGRDNEQF
13,TRBV7-9,ASSLKLIPPDTQY
13,TRBV11-2,ASSLPDLFRDIQY
12,TRBV5-6,ASSFPTLSYEQY
15,TRBV20-1,SASGTAYGVANEKLF
11,TRBV7-2,ASSLDRSGEQY
13,TRBV20-1,SARGGGARRNIQY
10,TRBV2,ASGETRYEQY
13,TRBV12-3/TRBV12-4,ASSRPGTGVPEQY
11,TRBV12-3/TRBV12-4,ASSRTATYGYT
12,TRBV5-1,ATRQGANSYGYT
13,TRBV7-9,ASSLEIPGTDTQY
11,TRBV20-1,SARIGSPDTQY
9,TRBV6-2/TRBV6-3,ASEGGTEAF
16,TRBV4-1,ASSQDPRTVLGTDTQY
15,TRBV4-1,ASSQGPDRSSTDTQY
13,TRBV7-9,ASSWGQGTNEKLF